Sequencing of this TCR beta chain was carried out in a study of T cell responses to AZD1222 COVID-19 vaccine. Findings of the study overall: As reported, nearly half of all spike-specific TCRs target variant regions that are unmutated.

Germline values: CDR1 SNHLY, CDR2 FYNNEI. The CDR3 covers 14 residues. V was trimmed by 6 bases and J by 0 bases, leaving 9 bases between them. Some second doses came at about 4 weeks and others at about 12 weeks; these were pooled. Generated by immunoSEQ multiplex PCR, the TCRdb table keeps only in-frame clones and is missing some. Of around 150,000 clones listed, approximately 88% are singletons. Points on this clone: Its antigen is unidentified.

The sequenced sample was peripheral blood, obtained 28 days after the second AZD1222 dose. The chain uses TRBV2 and TRBJ1-5; D is unresolved. The clonotype comes from an adult who received the AZD1222 COVID-19 vaccine. The CDR3 bases are TGTGCCAGCAGCCGGAGCTCTAGCAATCAGCCCCAGCATTTT. The encoded protein is CASSRSSSNQPQHF.